The 28 T cell receptor beta chains below were found in one sample sequenced in a study of blood T cell repertoires in COVID-19. Produced via immunoSEQ multiplex PCR; TCRdb's table is partial and in-frame only. The table has about 220,000 clones, around 84% seen once; the top ten hold nearly 20%. Sequenced: peripheral blood. These receptors were collected from a man in his thirties or forties with active or convalescent COVID-19.

This rearrangement joins TRBV5-1 to TRBJ1-1; the match to TRBD1 covers 9 bases. In germline, CDR1 is SGHRS, CDR2 YFSETQ. With 0 bases clipped from V and 7 bases from J, the junction kept 7 bases outside the gene matches. The CDR3 is made up of 15 amino acids. Written as DNA, the CDR3 is TGCGCCAGCAGCTTGGAAGGACAGGGGAGCCATGAAGCTTTCTTT. Translated, it gives CASSLEGQGSHEAFF. The whole variable domain, remainder taken from reference TRBV5-1 and TRBJ1-1, is KAGVTQTPRYLIKTRGQQVTLSCSPISGHRSVSWYQQTPGQGLQFLFEYFSETQRNKGNFPGRFSGRQFSNSRSEMNVSTLELGDSALYLCASSLEGQGSHEAFFGQGTRLTVV.

The chain couples TRBV7-9 to TRBJ2-2; D may be TRBD2 (6 bases). Between the trimmed V and J ends, which lost 4 bases and 2 bases, there was a span of 11 bases. Germline-derived CDR1 and CDR2 are SEHNR and FQNEAQ (reference sequence). The CDR3 loop spans 15 amino acids. The CDR3 region has the DNA TGTGCCAGCAGCTCCTTAGCGGAAAACACCGGGGAGCTGTTTTTT. It encodes CASSSLAENTGELFF.

This chain joins TRBV4-3 and TRBJ2-1; tentative D call: TRBD2 (5 bases). V shed 0 bases and J shed 5 bases, with 8 bases lying between them. In germline, CDR1 is LGHNA, CDR2 YSLEER. The CDR3 totals 14 residues. The DNA for the CDR3 is TGCGCCAGCAGCCAAGATGTGGGAGACAATGAGCAGTTCTTC. Its translation: CASSQDVGDNEQFF.

The chain has TRBV18 and TRBJ2-2; TRBD2 matches 8 bases. Trimming at V came to 3 bases and at J to 1 base, leaving 4 bases not matched to a gene. The CDR3 extends over 16 amino acids. Germline CDR1 reads KGHSH; CDR2 reads LQKENI. The CDR3, as DNA: TGTGCCAGCTCACCCAAGCGGGAGTGGAACACCGGGGAGCTGTTTTTT. As protein: CASSPKREWNTGELFF.

The chain recombines TRBV2 with TRBJ1-1; possible D gene TRBD1, 5 bases. V dropped 5 bases and J dropped 6 bases, with 13 bases sitting between them. The germline V gene has CDR1 SNHLY and CDR2 FYNNEI. The CDR3 runs 13 residues. The CDR3 region is CASSSRGASEAFF. In nucleotides, the CDR3 is TGTGCCAGCAGTTCACGTGGGGCGTCTGAAGCTTTCTTT.

This chain links TRBV5-5 with TRBJ1-5, with D uncertain. Germline V lookup: CDR1 SGHKS, CDR2 YYEKEE (reference sequence). The V end was cut by 0 bases, the J end by 3 bases, with 7 bases between. The CDR3 is made up of 14 amino acids. The CDR3 reads CASSLVADNQPQHF. The CDR3 DNA follows: TGTGCCAGCAGCTTGGTGGCGGACAATCAGCCCCAGCATTTT.

Only a few counts were recorded for this clone. This chain links TRBV6-5 with TRBJ2-7, with 8 bases identical to TRBD2. The J segment lost 3 bases and the V segment lost 2 bases, leaving 3 bases of the junction unmatched. Germline-derived CDR1 and CDR2 are MNHEY and SVGAGI. The CDR3 consists of 14 residues. CDR3 residues: CASSYGTRGYEQYF. The DNA of the CDR3 is TGTGCCAGCAGTTACGGGACTAGAGGCTACGAGCAGTACTTC.

The genes are TRBV5-1 and TRBJ1-4; 10 bases are shared with TRBD1. J gave up 8 bases and V 3 bases, and 10 bases lay outside the gene matches. CDR3 length: 16 residues. Germline V gene data show CDR1 as SGHRS and CDR2 as YFSETQ. CDR3 DNA: TGCGCCAGCAGCTCGGAGACAGGGGGCGCGGCGGAAAAACTGTTTTTT. Translating it yields CASSSETGGAAEKLFF.

This chain uses TRBV24-1 with TRBJ1-2; D remains ambiguous. The germline V gene encodes CDR1 KGHDR and CDR2 SFDVKD. The CDR3 sequence is 11 residues long. The V end was cut by 6 bases, the J end by 6 bases, with 7 bases between. CDR3 in amino acids: CATSYMDGYTF. The DNA for the CDR3 is TGTGCCACCAGTTACATGGATGGCTACACCTTC.

Only a few counts were recorded for this clone. V is TRBV5-1 and J is TRBJ1-4, with 8 bases aligning to TRBD1. The junction had 9 bases not matched to a gene; V was cut back by 2 bases and J by 12 bases. CDR1 is SGHRS and CDR2 is YFSETQ in the germline V gene. The CDR3 totals 14 residues. CDR3 DNA: TGCGCCAGCAGCTTACGGACAGGGTCCGGGGAACTGTTTTTT. Protein product: CASSLRTGSGELFF.

The chain joins TRBV5-1 to TRBJ2-1; no clear D. The CDR3 has 15 residues. Germline assignment: CDR1 SGHRS and CDR2 YFSETQ. V was trimmed by 0 bases and J by 8 bases, leaving 15 bases between them. CDR3 sequence reads: CASSLGSGFGHEQFF. Written as DNA, the CDR3 is TGCGCCAGCAGCTTGGGATCCGGGTTTGGTCATGAGCAGTTCTTC.

The genes are TRBV5-4 and TRBJ2-3; weak D call: TRBD2 (5 bases). Trimming cost V 3 bases and J 0 bases, with 14 bases left between them. Germline V lookup: CDR1 SGHNT, CDR2 YYREEE (reference sequence). The CDR3 is 16 amino acids. Here the CDR3 reads CASSCQRNKSTDTQYF. The CDR3 region has the DNA TGTGCCAGCAGCTGCCAGCGGAACAAAAGCACAGATACGCAGTATTTT.

The chain carries TRBV5-1 and TRBJ2-1; 7 bases map to TRBD1. CDR1 and CDR2 from the germline V gene are SGHRS and YFSETQ. The CDR3 has 15 amino acids. J gave up 7 bases and V 0 bases, and 7 bases lay outside the gene matches. Here the CDR3 DNA reads TGCGCCAGCAGCTTGGGGGGACAGCGTTGGAATGAGCAGTTCTTC. Protein: CASSLGGQRWNEQFF.

This chain's CDR3 is CASSAQGYGYTF. CDR3 sequence (DNA): TGTGCCAGCAGTGCACAGGGCTATGGCTACACCTTC. The gene calls are TRBV12-3 or TRBV12-4 and TRBJ1-2; the D gene is possibly TRBD1 (6 bases). V was shortened by 5 bases and J by 4 bases, with 8 bases between the two germline ends. CDR3 length: 12 amino acids.

This clone has only one observation. The J gene is TRBJ2-2, the V gene TRBV7-2; a weak D match, TRBD2 (7 bases). This CDR3 has 15 residues. The ends were cut back, 0 bases at V and 6 bases at J, with 11 bases in the middle. CDR1 and CDR2 (germline): SGHTA, FQGNSA. CDR3 sequence: CASSLAGGQSGELFF. The CDR3 coding sequence is TGTGCCAGCAGCTTAGCCGGGGGGCAATCCGGGGAGCTGTTTTTT.

This chain connects TRBV4-1 to TRBJ1-2, with D possibly matching TRBD1 (6 bases). Germline V lookup: CDR1 MGHRA, CDR2 YSYEKL. Trimming shortened V by 3 bases and J by 5 bases, and 19 bases separated the two germline ends. This CDR3 comprises 16 residues. CDR3 protein: CASSQDPTGTPYGYTF. The CDR3 nucleotides read TGCGCCAGCAGCCAGGATCCCACCGGGACACCATATGGCTACACCTTC.

The V call is TRBV18, the J call TRBJ1-6, with D maybe TRBD1 (6 bases). V was shortened by 3 bases and J by 6 bases, with 18 bases between the two germline ends. CDR1 KGHSH and CDR2 LQKENI come from the germline V gene. The CDR3 length is 17 residues. This CDR3 reads CASSPLGGAQVNSPLHF. In nucleotides, the CDR3 is TGTGCCAGCTCACCCCTAGGGGGTGCGCAGGTTAATTCACCCCTCCACTTT.

The chain recombines TRBV19 with TRBJ2-1; 8 nucleotides line up with TRBD2. CDR1 is LNHDA and CDR2 is SQIVND in the germline V gene (reference sequence). V gave up 2 bases and J gave up 6 bases; unmatched junction bases: 12. The CDR3 has 17 amino acids. The DNA of the CDR3 is TGTGCCAGTAGTATAACGGGACTAGGCCTACTACGCAATGAGCAGTTCTTC. Translation gives CASSITGLGLLRNEQFF.

The chain employs TRBV15 and TRBJ2-2; D might be TRBD1 (5 bases). The CDR3 is 14 amino acids. Trimming removed 0 bases from V and 5 bases from J, with 7 bases in between. Germline V gives CDR1 LNHNV, CDR2 YYDKDF (reference sequence). Written as DNA, the CDR3 is TGTGCCACCAGCAGAGACAGGGATACCGGGGAGCTGTTTTTT. Amino acid sequence: CATSRDRDTGELFF. Full variable domain (remainder filled in from reference TRBV15 and TRBJ2-2): DAMVIQNPRYQVTQFGKPVTLSCSQTLNHNVMYWYQQKSSQAPKLLFHYYDKDFNNEADTPDNFQSRRPNTSFCFLDIRSPGLGDTAMYLCATSRDRDTGELFFGEGSRLTVL.

This chain uses TRBV27 with TRBJ2-7; 7 bases are shared with TRBD1. The CDR3 sequence is 15 residues long. Germline loops: CDR1 MNHEY, CDR2 SMNVEV (reference sequence). Trimming removed 2 bases from V and 3 bases from J; junction bases left unmatched: 7. The CDR3, as DNA: TGTGCCAGCAGTTTAATATTGGACAGGAACTACGAGCAGTACTTC. Its translation: CASSLILDRNYEQYF.

The chain has TRBV19 and TRBJ2-5; TRBD1 might be the D (5 bases). CDR1 is LNHDA and CDR2 is SQIVND in the germline V gene (reference sequence). This CDR3 is 13 amino acids long. Deletions cut 3 bases from V and 5 bases from J, with 10 bases between. In DNA form, the CDR3 reads TGTGCCAGTAGTATCCCAGGGTTTGAGACCCAGTACTTC. Its protein is CASSIPGFETQYF. Full variable domain (missing parts from reference TRBV19 and TRBJ2-5): DGGITQSPKYLFRKEGQNVTLSCEQNLNHDAMYWYRQDPGQGLRLIYYSQIVNDFQKGDIAEGYSVSREKKESFPLTVTSAQKNPTAFYLCASSIPGFETQYFGPGTRLLVL.

The rearrangement links TRBV6-6 to TRBJ2-3; 9 positions match TRBD1. V lost 2 bases and J lost 4; bases outside the gene matches: 4. Germline values: CDR1 MNHNY, CDR2 SVGAGI (reference sequence). The CDR3 totals 15 residues. The CDR3 region is CASSYLDRGSDTQYF. The CDR3 DNA reads as TGTGCCAGCAGTTACCTGGACAGGGGATCAGATACGCAGTATTTT.

The chain carries TRBV7-8 and TRBJ2-3, with 9 bases identical to TRBD2. Looked up from germline, CDR1 is SGHVS and CDR2 is FQNEAQ. The ends lost 3 bases at V and 2 bases at J; junction bases unmatched: 3. The CDR3 covers 15 residues. CDR3 DNA sequence: TGTGCCAGCAGCTTGACTAGCGGTACCACAGATACGCAGTATTTT. Its translation is CASSLTSGTTDTQYF.

The V gene is TRBV6-5, the J gene TRBJ2-3, with 7 bases lining up with TRBD1. Trimming took 8 bases from V and 6 from J; bases not matched to a gene: 5. Germline V gene lookup returns CDR1 MNHEY and CDR2 SVGAGI. This CDR3 contains 12 residues. CDR3 coding DNA: TGTGCCAGCGACAGGGTTTCGGATACGCAGTATTTT. It encodes CASDRVSDTQYF.

The J gene is TRBJ2-7, the V gene TRBV11-3, with D possibly matching TRBD2 (6 bases). With 1 base removed from V and 3 bases from J, the gap between germline ends came to 7 bases. The germline CDR1 and CDR2 sequences are SGHNT and YENEEA. The CDR3 runs to 13 residues. As DNA, the CDR3 is TGTGCCAGCAGCTTAGGCGGGAACTACGAGCAGTACTTC. Encoded protein: CASSLGGNYEQYF.

The chain links TRBV28 to TRBJ1-5, with D unresolved. CDR3 length equals 15 residues. Between the trimmed V and J ends, which lost 3 bases and 3 bases, there was a span of 12 bases. Germline values: CDR1 MDHEN, CDR2 SYDVKM. The CDR3 region is CASSFRGGPNQPQHF. The CDR3 nucleotides are TGTGCCAGCAGTTTCCGAGGAGGGCCCAATCAGCCCCAGCATTTT.

This clone has just a few counts. This chain links TRBV10-1 with TRBJ2-7; TRBD1 agrees at 7 bases. V shed 5 bases, J shed 3 bases, and the junction held 4 bases outside the gene matches. The CDR3 is 13 residues long. Germline V lookup: CDR1 WNHNN, CDR2 SYGVQD (reference sequence). The CDR3: CASSRDRRYEQYF. CDR3 sequence (DNA): TGCGCCAGCAGTCGGGACAGACGCTACGAGCAGTACTTC.

The chain has TRBV28 and TRBJ1-2; 8 nucleotides line up with TRBD1. Germline V gene lookup returns CDR1 MDHEN and CDR2 SYDVKM. The CDR3 extends over 13 amino acids. V was clipped by 10 bases and J by 4 bases; unmatched bases: 8. The CDR3 bases are TGTGCCACCGAGACAGGGGTGGGCTATGGCTACACCTTC. This codes for CATETGVGYGYTF.